This TCR beta chain emerged from a study of T-cell memory formation after mild COVID-19. About the research overall: Most TCR clusters belonged to a single donor.

V shed 7 bases and J shed 1 base, with 15 bases lying between them. This CDR3 has 15 amino acids. TCRdb analysed the 5' RACE reads with MiXCR anew, one entry per CDR3 protein. The sample holds 300,000 to 400,000 distinct CDR3 sequences, 15% to 20% seen once. There are many counts of this clonotype. Sequenced: PBMCs or a T cell subset sorted from them (not recorded which). This clonotype was obtained from a young man who had mild COVID-19 (a few samples of this study predate the infection). Cell type and time point are not known. J is TRBJ2-3 and V is TRBV12-3 or TRBV12-4; D possibly uses TRBD1 or TRBD2 (5 bases each). This CDR3 reads CASTTALGGTDTQYF. CDR3 DNA sequence: TGTGCCAGCACGACAGCTTTGGGGGGCACAGATACGCAGTATTTT.